These 30 T cell receptor beta chains were all obtained from the same sample, sequenced in a study of spatial heterogeneity in lung cancer. TCRdb analysed the 5' RACE reads with MiXCR anew, one entry per CDR3 protein. The profile shows about 11,000 distinct CDR3 sequences, 5.1% of them singletons. Their antigen targets remain unknown. The time point was: sample taken at primary tumor resection. Overall study findings and caveats: Higher tumor mutation counts went along with higher counts of expanded intratumoral alpha and beta TCRs.

The material sequenced was lung tumor tissue, taken at surgery. These receptors were taken from a male donor with early-stage non-small cell lung cancer.

The chain links TRBV30 to TRBJ2-2; D gene uncertain. The CDR3 consists of 14 residues. Germline CDR1 and CDR2: GTSNPN and SVGIG (reference sequence). V lost 7 bases, J lost 6 bases, and 18 bases lay in between. This chain's CDR3 is CALKPMWWAGELFF. The CDR3 bases are TGTGCCTTAAAACCCATGTGGTGGGCCGGGGAGCTGTTTTTT.

This clonotype is labeled medium-sized (0.01 to 0.1%). The rearrangement uses TRBV27 and TRBJ1-6, with D perhaps TRBD1 (5 bases). The germline V gene encodes CDR1 MNHEY and CDR2 SMNVEV (reference sequence). This CDR3 has 15 amino acids. With 1 base removed from V and 13 bases from J, the gap between germline ends came to 17 bases. CDR3: CASSLLWGGDRPLHF. In DNA, the CDR3 is TGTGCCAGCAGTTTATTGTGGGGCGGGGATCGGCCCCTCCACTTT.

The V call is TRBV24-1, the J call TRBJ2-6; no definite D call. There are 14 residues in the CDR3. The germline gives CDR1 KGHDR, CDR2 SFDVKD. Trimming took 8 bases from V and 2 from J, leaving 9 bases between them. CDR3 sequence reads: CATMSTAGANVLTF. CDR3 sequence (DNA): TGTGCCACCATGAGTACTGCTGGGGCCAACGTCCTGACTTTC.

This clonotype is medium-sized in the sample. Here the CDR3 DNA reads TGTGCCAGCAGCCTAGTTGACACTGAAGCTTTCTTT. Protein product: CASSLVDTEAFF. The chain joins TRBV12-3 or TRBV12-4 to TRBJ1-1; D gene uncertain. V lost 6 bases and J 3 bases, leaving 8 bases between the germline ends. CDR3 length equals 12 residues.

This clonotype was counted between two and nine times. V is TRBV5-1 and J is TRBJ2-1; 11 positions match TRBD2. The CDR3 has 15 residues. CDR1 is SGHRS, CDR2 YFSETQ, per germline. V lost 4 bases to trimming and J lost 3 bases; unmatched junction nucleotides: 3. In DNA form, the CDR3 reads TGCGCCAGCAGCCCCCTAGCGGGAGGCTACAATGAGCAGTTCTTC. It codes for CASSPLAGGYNEQFF.

This clonotype has more than one count but fewer than ten. The chain is built from TRBV5-6 and TRBJ2-3; 8 bases are a match to TRBD1. Germline CDR1 SGHDT, CDR2 YYEEEE. The CDR3 length is 17 residues. The V and J ends lost 3 bases and 2 bases, in that order; junction bases with no gene match: 11. In DNA form, the CDR3 reads TGTGCCAGCAGCTGGGGACAGGCCAGATTTCTCACAGATACGCAGTATTTT. Translated: CASSWGQARFLTDTQYF.

With respect to this clonotype: A much larger clone lies one base from this, so it may be a read error. This chain uses TRBV14 with TRBJ2-5, with 8 bases matching TRBD2. Germline CDR1 SGHDN, CDR2 FVKESK. The CDR3 consists of 16 residues. V dropped 4 bases and J dropped 7; count of bases not matched to a gene: 14. The CDR3 here is CASSLGGSGAQWTQYF. Written as DNA, the CDR3 is TGTGCCAGCAGCCTCGGAGGTAGCGGGGCCCAATGGACCCAGTACTTC.

This clonotype came up a few times. The chain links TRBV9 to TRBJ2-3, with D unclear. This CDR3 is built from 12 residues. V dropped 0 bases and J dropped 5 bases, with 4 bases sitting between them. CDR1 and CDR2 from the germline V gene are SGDLS and YYNGEE. CDR3 DNA: TGTGCCAGCAGCGTAGACAGAGATACGCAGTATTTT. Amino acids: CASSVDRDTQYF.

This clonotype has ten or more counts. The chain has TRBV15 and TRBJ2-3, with 11 bases fitting TRBD2. The CDR3 sequence is 15 residues long. V trimming: 0 bases; J trimming: 4 bases; junction bases outside the gene matches: 0. The V gene's germline CDR1 is LNHNV and CDR2 YYDKDF (reference sequence). The CDR3 region has the DNA TGTGCCACCAGCAGAGATAGCGGGGGGGCAGATACGCAGTATTTT. Protein: CATSRDSGGADTQYF.

In this sample, this clonotype turned up many times. The chain links TRBV28 to TRBJ2-2; 9 bases are a match to TRBD1. Germline V CDR1 and CDR2: MDHEN, SYDVKM. The trim removed 2 bases at V and 4 bases at J, leaving 2 bases unmatched. This CDR3 is built from 15 residues. Written as DNA, the CDR3 is TGTGCCAGCAGTTTAGCGACAGGGGGCACCGGGGAGCTGTTTTTT. Translating it yields CASSLATGGTGELFF.

The chain links TRBV9 to TRBJ1-1; D perhaps matches TRBD1 (6 bases). The CDR3 contains 16 residues. The germline CDR1 and CDR2 sequences are SGDLS and YYNGEE. V was pared by 4 bases and J by 1 base, with 17 bases between. The CDR3 loop is CASSSQPTGPNTEAFF. The CDR3 DNA follows: TGTGCCAGCAGCTCCCAACCCACAGGGCCGAACACTGAAGCTTTCTTT.

This clonotype has at least ten counts. The chain has TRBV20-1 and TRBJ2-1; 7 nucleotides line up with TRBD2. Germline V gives CDR1 DFQATT, CDR2 SNEGSKA (reference sequence). V lost 8 bases, J lost 1 base, and 2 bases stayed unmatched. The CDR3 length is 12 residues. CDR3 sequence reads: CSRGSSYNEQFF. CDR3 DNA sequence: TGCAGTCGCGGGAGTTCCTACAATGAGCAGTTCTTC.

The CDR3 is CASSQLDRGSYEQYF. CDR3 DNA: TGCGCCAGCAGCCAACTGGACAGGGGGTCGTACGAGCAGTACTTC. The rearrangement links TRBV4-3 to TRBJ2-7; 10 bases match TRBD1. The germline gives CDR1 LGHNA, CDR2 YSLEER. The V segment lost 2 bases and the J segment 4 bases; nucleotides outside the gene matches: 5. The CDR3 length is 15 residues.

This clonotype appeared a few times. The chain uses TRBV11-1 and TRBJ1-6; D might be TRBD1 (6 bases). Trimming pared 1 base from V and 9 bases from J, leaving 13 bases between. CDR1 is SGHAT and CDR2 is FQDESV in the germline V gene (reference sequence). This CDR3 contains 15 residues. CDR3 in amino acids: CASSLGQGFRSPLHF. Here the CDR3 DNA reads TGTGCCAGCAGCTTAGGGCAGGGGTTTCGTTCACCCCTCCACTTT.

This clonotype was counted many times. This sequence joins TRBV12-3 or TRBV12-4 and TRBJ1-1; D is undetermined. CDR3 length: 13 residues. V lost 1 base, J lost 3 bases, and 6 bases lay in between. This chain's CDR3 is CASSLGPYTEAFF. The CDR3 nucleotides are TGTGCCAGCAGTTTAGGGCCATACACTGAAGCTTTCTTT.

This clonotype was recorded many times. This chain connects TRBV10-3 to TRBJ1-4; no clear D. The germline CDR1 and CDR2 sequences are ENHRY and SYGVKD. The V gene lost 2 bases and the J gene lost 3 bases, with 4 bases spanning the gap. The CDR3 sequence is 13 residues long. The CDR3 DNA follows: TGTGCCATCAGTGAGAGTGCTAATGAAAAACTGTTTTTT. The encoded protein is CAISESANEKLFF.

V gene TRBV9 combines with J gene TRBJ2-1; D perhaps matches TRBD1 (5 bases). Trimming pared 0 bases from V and 8 bases from J, leaving 15 bases between. CDR3 length: 15 amino acids. Germline values: CDR1 SGDLS, CDR2 YYNGEE. In DNA form, the CDR3 reads TGTGCCAGCAGCGTAGGTGTACTTCAACAGGATGAGCAGTTCTTC. Translating it yields CASSVGVLQQDEQFF.

This clonotype showed up many times. The chain recombines TRBV29-1 with TRBJ1-1; no clear D. Germline V lookup: CDR1 SQVTM, CDR2 ANQGSEA. CDR3 length equals 13 residues. The V end was cut by 1 base, the J end by 0 bases, with 6 bases between. This CDR3 is CSVEVSVNTEAFF. CDR3 DNA sequence: TGCAGCGTTGAAGTCTCAGTGAACACTGAAGCTTTCTTT.

This clonotype was recorded many times. This CDR3 reads CASSESGGWNSPLHF. The CDR3 region has the DNA TGTGCCAGCAGTGAATCAGGGGGGTGGAATTCACCCCTCCACTTT. The chain couples TRBV2 to TRBJ1-6; 7 bases align to TRBD1. The junction had 5 bases not matched to a gene; V was cut back by 2 bases and J by 7 bases. The CDR3 runs to 15 residues. Per the germline V gene, CDR1 is SNHLY and CDR2 is FYNNEI.

This clonotype was seen at least ten times. In DNA, the CDR3 is TGTGCCAGCAGGCCGGACAGGGTTAACGAGCAGTACTTC. Protein product: CASRPDRVNEQYF. This chain connects TRBV12-3 or TRBV12-4 to TRBJ2-7, with 8 bases identical to TRBD1. CDR3 size: 13 residues. V was clipped by 6 bases and J by 5 bases; unmatched bases: 6.

This clonotype was seen at least ten times. The chain joins TRBV11-2 to TRBJ1-2; 11 bases align to TRBD1. The ends lost 5 bases at V and 8 bases at J; junction bases unmatched: 13. The CDR3 runs to 16 residues. Germline lookup yields CDR1 SGHAT and CDR2 FQNNGV. The CDR3 bases are TGTGCCAGCAGCGATATAGTCGGACAGGGGGCGCGAGGCTACACCTTC. Protein product: CASSDIVGQGARGYTF.

This clonotype was observed at least ten times. This rearrangement joins TRBV12-5 to TRBJ2-3, with a weak D call TRBD2 (6 bases). Germline CDR1 and CDR2: LGHNT and FRNRAP. V lost 3 bases and J lost 6, with 16 bases in between. The length of the CDR3 is 15 residues. CDR3 sequence: CASGFGGIMGDTQYF. Written as DNA, the CDR3 is TGTGCTAGTGGTTTCGGCGGGATAATGGGGGATACGCAGTATTTT. Variable domain in full (rest from reference TRBV12-5 and TRBJ2-3): DARVTQTPRHKVTEMGQEVTMRCQPILGHNTVFWYRQTMMQGLELLAYFRNRAPLDDSGMPKDRFSAEMPDATLATLKIQPSEPRDSAVYFCASGFGGIMGDTQYFGPGTRLTVL.

This clonotype is classed as medium-sized (0.01 to 0.1%). The genes are TRBV28 and TRBJ1-4; no clear D gene. This CDR3 region has 15 residues. CDR1 is MDHEN, CDR2 SYDVKM, per germline. Trimming removed 5 bases from V and 0 bases from J, with 10 bases in between. CDR3 in DNA: TGTGCCAGCAGTCTCCCAGGTGCAACTAATGAAAAACTGTTTTTT. Amino acids: CASSLPGATNEKLFF. Supplemented by reference TRBV28 and TRBJ1-4, the full variable domain reads DVKVTQSSRYLVKRTGEKVFLECVQDMDHENMFWYRQDPGLGLRLIYFSYDVKMKEKGDIPEGYSVSREKKERFSLILESASTNQTSMYLCASSLPGATNEKLFFGSGTQLSVL.

This clonotype was seen ten or more times. This sequence joins TRBV4-2 and TRBJ2-2; D possibly corresponds to TRBD2 (5 bases). Germline V CDR1 and CDR2: LGHNA, YNFKEQ. The CDR3 runs to 17 residues. Trimming removed 4 bases at V and 3 bases at J, with 18 bases between. CDR3 DNA: TGTGCCAGCAGCCCTATCGGAAGGACTGGGGACACCGGGGAGCTGTTTTTT. As protein: CASSPIGRTGDTGELFF.

The chain is built from TRBV11-1 and TRBJ1-1; D possibly corresponds to TRBD1 (6 bases). Germline assignment: CDR1 SGHAT and CDR2 FQDESV (reference sequence). The CDR3 covers 14 residues. V was trimmed by 2 bases and J by 5 bases, leaving 12 bases between them. The CDR3 nucleotides are TGTGCCAGCAGCTTATGGGGGGCAGAGACTGAAGCTTTCTTT. Amino acids: CASSLWGAETEAFF.

In its sample, this clonotype was seen a few times. J is TRBJ2-3 and V is TRBV7-9, with TRBD2 matching over 11 bases. Germline V CDR1 and CDR2: SEHNR, FQNEAQ (reference sequence). V dropped 3 bases and J dropped 6; count of bases not matched to a gene: 20. The CDR3 spans 20 residues. The CDR3 loop is CASSFRGTVPTSGKQDTQYF. DNA for the CDR3: TGTGCCAGCAGCTTTAGGGGGACAGTACCGACTAGCGGGAAACAGGATACGCAGTATTTT.

This clonotype is labeled as medium-sized. The chain links TRBV10-1 to TRBJ2-1; a weak D match, TRBD2 (5 bases). Germline values: CDR1 WNHNN, CDR2 SYGVQD (reference sequence). The CDR3 runs 14 residues. V lost 3 bases to trimming and J lost 5 bases, with 11 bases between them. In DNA form, the CDR3 reads TGCGCCAGCAGTGACTCACTGACTAACAATGAGCAGTTCTTC. Translation gives CASSDSLTNNEQFF.

This clonotype was observed many times. The chain uses TRBV12-3 or TRBV12-4 and TRBJ2-1; 10 nucleotides match TRBD2. CDR3 length: 15 amino acids. V lost 7 bases, J lost 10 bases, and 13 bases stayed unmatched. CDR3: CASKTGTSVIGEQFF. CDR3 bases: TGTGCCAGCAAAACCGGGACTAGCGTCATTGGGGAGCAGTTCTTC.

This clonotype was observed many times. This chain uses TRBV20-1 with TRBJ1-5; unclear D gene. Germline V gene data show CDR1 as DFQATT and CDR2 as SNEGSKA (reference sequence). The CDR3 spans 12 residues. V was pared by 6 bases and J by 4 bases, with 10 bases between. The CDR3 loop is CSARTLNQPQHF. In nucleotides, the CDR3 is TGCAGTGCGAGGACCCTTAATCAGCCCCAGCATTTT.

The table lists this clonotype with many counts. This sequence joins TRBV20-1 and TRBJ1-2; 8 nucleotides align to TRBD1. Germline CDR1 and CDR2: DFQATT and SNEGSKA (reference sequence). The junction had 6 bases not matched to a gene; V was cut back by 6 bases and J by 3 bases. CDR3 length: 13 amino acids. CDR3 loop: CSARTGFDYGYTF. CDR3 DNA sequence: TGCAGTGCCCGGACAGGGTTCGACTATGGCTACACCTTC.